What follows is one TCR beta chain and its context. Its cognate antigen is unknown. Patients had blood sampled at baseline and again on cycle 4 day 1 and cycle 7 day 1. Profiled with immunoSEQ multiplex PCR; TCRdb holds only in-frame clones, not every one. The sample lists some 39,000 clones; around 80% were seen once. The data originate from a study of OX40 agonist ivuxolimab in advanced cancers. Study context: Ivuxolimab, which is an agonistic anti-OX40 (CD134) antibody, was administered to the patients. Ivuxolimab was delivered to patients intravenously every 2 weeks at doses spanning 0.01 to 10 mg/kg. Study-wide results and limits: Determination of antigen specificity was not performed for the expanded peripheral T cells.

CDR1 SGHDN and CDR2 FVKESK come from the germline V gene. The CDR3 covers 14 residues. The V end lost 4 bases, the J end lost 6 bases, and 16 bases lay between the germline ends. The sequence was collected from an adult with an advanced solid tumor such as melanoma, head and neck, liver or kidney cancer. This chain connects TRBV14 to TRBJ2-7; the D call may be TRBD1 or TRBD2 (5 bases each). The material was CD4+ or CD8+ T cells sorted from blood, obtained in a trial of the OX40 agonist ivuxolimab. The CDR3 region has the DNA TGTGCCAGCAGCCGAAAGAGGGGTTACGGCGAGCAGTACTTC. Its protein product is CASSRKRGYGEQYF. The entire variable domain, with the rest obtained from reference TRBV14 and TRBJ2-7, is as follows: EAGVTQFPSHSVIEKGQTVTLRCDPISGHDNLYWYRRVMGKEIKFLLHFVKESKQDESGMPNNRFLAERTGGTYSTLKVQPAELEDSGVYFCASSRKRGYGEQYFGPGTRLTVT.